Listed below are T cell receptor beta chains from one sample, sequenced in a study of blood T cell repertoires in COVID-19. Some clones are missing from TCRdb's copy, which holds only in-frame ones; the method was immunoSEQ multiplex PCR. The repertoire consists of around 250,000 clones, with 83% occurring once and the leading ten covering approximately 5.9%. The sample consisted of peripheral blood. These TCRs come from a man aged 80 or over with acute or convalescent COVID-19. Each CDR3 is given with its conserved first and last residue. A D gene is named only where the DNA matches it firmly. Only part of the rows carry a size: once, few, many, or a class if the clone is expanded.

j_gene | v_gene | d_gene | abundance | CDR3aa | CDR3nt
TRBJ1-3 | TRBV28 | . | few | CASRQTVRNTIYF | TGTGCCAGTAGACAGACCGTTAGAAACACCATATATTTT
TRBJ2-1 | TRBV28 | . | . | CASSARERSYNEQFF | TGTGCCAGCAGTGCCCGGGAGCGATCCTACAATGAGCAGTTCTTC
TRBJ1-1 | TRBV29-1 | . | once | CSVESRGNTEAFF | TGCAGCGTTGAAAGCAGGGGGAACACTGAAGCTTTCTTT
TRBJ2-1 | TRBV2 | . | . | CASGRAYNEQFF | TGTGCCAGCGGTCGGGCCTACAATGAGCAGTTCTTC
TRBJ1-4 | TRBV5-1 | . | . | CASSPLAGGSATNEKLFF | TGCGCCAGCAGCCCCTTAGCCGGCGGTTCTGCAACTAATGAAAAACTGTTTTTT
TRBJ2-7 | TRBV10-3 | TRBD2 | . | CAISTGTSGYYEQYF | TGTGCCATCAGTACCGGGACTAGCGGTTACTACGAGCAGTACTTC
TRBJ2-1 | TRBV14 | . | . | CASSGGTKYNEQFF | TGTGCCAGCAGTGGGGGGACCAAATACAATGAGCAGTTCTTC
TRBJ2-1 | TRBV5-1 | . | few | CASSFPQSTYNEQFF | TGCGCCAGCAGCTTCCCCCAATCCACCTACAATGAGCAGTTCTTC
TRBJ1-2 | TRBV5-1 | . | once | CASSLGFSDGYTF | TGCGCCAGCAGCTTGGGTTTCTCGGATGGCTACACCTTC
TRBJ2-5 | TRBV6-5 | TRBD2 | . | CASSYSAGVMAQYF | TGTGCCAGCAGTTACTCGGCGGGAGTGATGGCCCAGTACTTC
TRBJ2-3 | TRBV19 | TRBD1 | . | CASSMGGTGDTDTQYF | TGTGCCAGTAGTATGGGAGGGACAGGGGACACAGATACGCAGTATTTT
TRBJ1-3 | TRBV18 | . | . | CASSPPQGLGNTIYF | TGTGCCAGCTCACCACCCCAGGGTTTGGGAAACACCATATATTTT
TRBJ2-7 | TRBV28 | TRBD2 | . | CASRTSGDTYEQYF | TGTGCCAGCAGAACTAGCGGGGATACCTACGAGCAGTACTTC
TRBJ2-7 | TRBV5-1 | TRBD2 | . | CASSATSGGITYEQYF | TGCGCCAGCAGCGCGACTAGCGGGGGCATTACCTACGAGCAGTACTTC
TRBJ2-1 | TRBV7-8 | . | few | CASSLAGVGYNEQFF | TGTGCCAGCAGCTTAGCAGGGGTTGGCTACAATGAGCAGTTCTTC
TRBJ2-7 | TRBV7-9 | TRBD1 | once | CASSPTGGDGEQYF | TGTGCCAGCAGCCCAACAGGGGGCGACGGCGAGCAGTACTTC
TRBJ1-6 | TRBV2 | TRBD1 | few | CASSETGYNSPLHF | TGTGCCAGCAGCGAGACAGGGTACAATTCACCCCTCCACTTT
TRBJ2-7 | TRBV7-2 | . | . | CASSLARKGGLNF | TGTGCCAGCAGCTTGGCCCGGAAAGGCGGCCTGAACTTC
TRBJ2-2 | TRBV7-3 | . | . | CASSPTVPGELFF | TGTGCCAGCAGCCCGACAGTTCCCGGGGAGCTGTTTTTT
TRBJ2-1 | TRBV5-4 | . | once | CASSMGGGDVGEQFF | TGTGCCAGCAGCATGGGGGGCGGGGATGTGGGTGAGCAGTTCTTC
TRBJ2-1 | TRBV28 | . | few | CASSLGRRGNEQFF | TGTGCCAGCAGTTTAGGAAGAAGAGGCAATGAGCAGTTCTTC
TRBJ1-6 | TRBV27 | TRBD1 | . | CASRLGQGGSPLHF | TGTGCCAGCAGACTGGGACAGGGGGGTTCACCCCTCCACTTT
TRBJ1-1 | TRBV6-4 | . | once | CASSDSGTPFEAFF | TGTGCCAGCAGTGACTCCGGTACTCCTTTCGAAGCTTTCTTT
TRBJ2-6 | TRBV27 | TRBD1 | . | CASSFSILPGQEHSGANVLTF | TGTGCCAGCAGTTTTAGCATCTTGCCGGGACAGGAACACTCTGGGGCCAACGTCCTGACTTTC
TRBJ1-1 | TRBV6-5 | . | . | CASSSRGGTEAFF | TGTGCCAGCAGTTCCCGGGGGGGAACTGAAGCTTTCTTT
TRBJ2-7 | TRBV24-1 | TRBD1 | . | CATSFGDRGSEQYF | TGTGCCACCAGCTTCGGGGACAGGGGTTCCGAGCAGTACTTC